These 16 T cell receptor beta chains originate from one sample sequenced in a study of cytomegalovirus exposure and HLA in healthy donors. The PCR had 60 Vbeta and 13 Jbeta primers. Sequencing used immunoSEQ multiplex PCR; TCRdb keeps in-frame clones, though not all of them. The repertoire holds 150,000 or so clones, with approximately 79% as singletons. Material for sequencing was PBMCs. The receptor set was obtained from a man aged 35 to 55 in good health and CMV-seropositive.

Remarks on this clone: Other nucleotide sequences from this sample produce the same CDR3. This chain uses TRBV11-2 with TRBJ2-2; D uncertain. The CDR3 totals 15 residues. Germline V gene lookup returns CDR1 SGHAT and CDR2 FQNNGV. The V end was cut by 2 bases, the J end by 1 base, with 8 bases between. The CDR3 loop is CASSLPSGNTGELFF. In DNA form, the CDR3 reads TGTGCCAGCAGCTTACCCTCAGGGAACACCGGGGAGCTGTTTTTT.

V usage is TRBV12-5 and J usage is TRBJ2-1; 7 bases line up with TRBD2. Germline-derived CDR1 and CDR2 are LGHNT and FRNRAP. The CDR3 contains 14 residues. The junction had 3 bases not matched to a gene; V was cut back by 0 bases and J by 7 bases. CDR3 amino acids: CASGLVPSGNEQFF. Written as DNA, the CDR3 is TGTGCTAGTGGTTTGGTTCCTAGCGGAAATGAGCAGTTCTTC.

The V gene is TRBV27, the J gene TRBJ1-6; 9 bases are a match to TRBD1. The CDR3 is made up of 13 amino acids. J gave up 10 bases and V 8 bases, and 6 bases lay outside the gene matches. Germline lookup yields CDR1 MNHEY and CDR2 SMNVEV (reference sequence). CDR3 sequence (DNA): TGTGCCAGCCAAGACAGGGGGATCTCACCCCTCCACTTT. Amino acid sequence: CASQDRGISPLHF.

The sample holds a few counts of this clone. The rearrangement joins TRBV5-1 to TRBJ2-3, with TRBD2 matching over 8 bases. With V trimmed by 4 bases and J by 4 bases, 5 bases remained unmatched. Germline CDR1 and CDR2: SGHRS and YFSETQ. The CDR3 has 14 amino acids. The CDR3 bases are TGCGCCAGCAGCCCCGGACTAGCTCCAGATACGCAGTATTTT. Translation gives CASSPGLAPDTQYF.

The CDR3 sequence: CASSPIRQGPEAFF. CDR3 nucleotide sequence: TGTGCCAGCTCGCCCATTCGACAGGGACCTGAAGCTTTCTTT. This chain joins TRBV18 and TRBJ1-1; 7 nucleotides match TRBD1. Trimming took 6 bases from V and 6 from J; bases not matched to a gene: 10. Looked up from germline, CDR1 is KGHSH and CDR2 is LQKENI. The CDR3 sequence is 14 residues long.

The sample holds a few counts of this clone. The chain links TRBV14 to TRBJ1-1; possibly TRBD1 for D (5 bases). Trimming shortened V by 4 bases and J by 5 bases, and 14 bases separated the two germline ends. Germline V CDR1 and CDR2: SGHDN, FVKESK. This CDR3 has 14 amino acids. The CDR3 nucleotides are TGTGCCAGCAGCCGTCAGGGCCAAGGGACTGAAGCTTTCTTT. Translation: CASSRQGQGTEAFF.

V and J are TRBV5-4 and TRBJ2-7, with a possible D match to TRBD2 (6 bases). The CDR3 has 13 amino acids. Germline V gene data show CDR1 as SGHNT and CDR2 as YYREEE (reference sequence). V dropped 4 bases and J dropped 3 bases, with 11 bases sitting between them. In DNA form, the CDR3 reads TGTGCCAGCAGCCCCCGGGGACTCTACGAGCAGTACTTC. Translating it yields CASSPRGLYEQYF.

The chain is built from TRBV5-4 and TRBJ2-1; 14 positions match TRBD2. V was pared by 3 bases and J by 1 base, with 9 bases of the junction left unmatched. This CDR3 has 19 amino acids. Germline CDR1 SGHNT, CDR2 YYREEE (reference sequence). The CDR3 loop is CASSSTGTSGSGSYNEQFF. Written as DNA, the CDR3 is TGTGCCAGCAGCTCAACCGGGACTAGCGGGAGTGGGTCCTACAATGAGCAGTTCTTC.

This clone showed up just a few times. The rearrangement links TRBV7-3 to TRBJ1-1; 7 bases align to TRBD1. Germline-derived CDR1 and CDR2 are SGHTA and FQGTGA. The CDR3 spans 13 residues. The V and J ends lost 5 bases and 11 bases, in that order; junction bases with no gene match: 11. The CDR3 region is CASSSEPGGWAFF. CDR3 bases: TGTGCCAGCAGCAGTGAACCAGGGGGTTGGGCTTTCTTT.

The chain couples TRBV27 to TRBJ2-1, with a weak D call TRBD2 (5 bases). The V end lost 7 bases, the J end lost 2 bases, and 9 bases lay between the germline ends. The CDR3 is 13 amino acids. Looked up from germline, CDR1 is MNHEY and CDR2 is SMNVEV (reference sequence). This CDR3 reads CASNSGTYNEQFF. CDR3 DNA: TGTGCCAGCAATTCGGGGACCTACAATGAGCAGTTCTTC.

The rearrangement links TRBV19 to TRBJ1-2; 8 bases line up with TRBD1. Germline V gene lookup returns CDR1 LNHDA and CDR2 SQIVND (reference sequence). With 7 bases clipped from V and 4 bases from J, the junction kept 8 bases outside the gene matches. There are 14 residues in the CDR3. CDR3 loop: CASTTDRVSYGYTF. In nucleotides, the CDR3 is TGTGCCAGTACTACGGACAGGGTGAGCTATGGCTACACCTTC.

V and J are TRBV28 and TRBJ2-5, with 9 positions matching TRBD2. The CDR3 is 16 residues long. With V trimmed by 10 bases and J by 5 bases, 17 bases remained unmatched. The germline gives CDR1 MDHEN, CDR2 SYDVKM. As DNA, the CDR3 is TGTGCCACCCCGCTCAATTTAGCGGGAGCGGCGGAGACCCAGTACTTC. This sequence encodes CATPLNLAGAAETQYF.

This chain uses TRBV7-8 with TRBJ1-6; a possible D gene is TRBD1 (6 bases). The CDR3 totals 16 residues. V gave up 4 bases and J gave up 7 bases, with 17 bases separating them. CDR1 is SGHVS, CDR2 FQNEAQ, per germline. CDR3 DNA sequence: TGTGCCAGCAGCTCAGGGGTGAGGGGGACGAATTCACCCCTCCACTTT. The encoded protein is CASSSGVRGTNSPLHF.

This chain joins TRBV2 and TRBJ1-4, with D possibly being TRBD1 (5 bases). This CDR3 is built from 15 residues. V was clipped by 6 bases and J by 6 bases, with 17 bases between them. The germline gives CDR1 SNHLY, CDR2 FYNNEI. Written as DNA, the CDR3 is TGTGCCAGCAGCTCAGACAGAACAAGACATGAAAAACTGTTTTTT. Encoded protein: CASSSDRTRHEKLFF.

The chain has TRBV5-6 and TRBJ1-2; no clear D gene. V lost 0 bases, J lost 7 bases, and 13 bases lay in between. The CDR3 spans 14 residues. Per the germline V gene, CDR1 is SGHDT and CDR2 is YYEEEE. The CDR3 DNA is TGTGCCAGCAGCTTGGTAACCAGCGCATCTGGCTACACCTTC. Encoded protein: CASSLVTSASGYTF.

The rearrangement links TRBV19 to TRBJ2-1, with 12 nucleotides matching TRBD2. J was trimmed by 12 bases and V by 6 bases; bases with no gene match: 30. CDR3 length: 21 residues. Germline V gene data show CDR1 as LNHDA and CDR2 as SQIVND (reference sequence). For the CDR3, the DNA is TGTGCCAGTAGAGCCGGTCTGAGTTTGACTAGCGGGAGAGAGATCCCAATGATGCAGTTCTTC. It codes for CASRAGLSLTSGREIPMMQFF. The whole variable domain, filled in from reference TRBV19 and TRBJ2-1, reads DGGITQSPKYLFRKEGQNVTLSCEQNLNHDAMYWYRQDPGQGLRLIYYSQIVNDFQKGDIAEGYSVSREKKESFPLTVTSAQKNPTAFYLCASRAGLSLTSGREIPMMQFFGPGTRLTVL.